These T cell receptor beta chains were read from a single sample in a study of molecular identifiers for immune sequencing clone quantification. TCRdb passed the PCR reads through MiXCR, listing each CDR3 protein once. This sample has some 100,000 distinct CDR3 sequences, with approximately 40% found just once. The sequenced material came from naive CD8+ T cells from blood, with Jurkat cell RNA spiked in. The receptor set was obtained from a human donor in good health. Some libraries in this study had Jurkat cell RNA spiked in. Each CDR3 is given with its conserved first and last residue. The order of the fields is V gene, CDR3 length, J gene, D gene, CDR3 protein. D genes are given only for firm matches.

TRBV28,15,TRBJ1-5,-,CASSLVGRVNQPQHF
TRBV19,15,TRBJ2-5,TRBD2,CASSILAGQQETQYF
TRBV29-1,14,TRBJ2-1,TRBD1,CSVETGGTYNEQFF
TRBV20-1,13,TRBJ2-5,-,CSARDHWEETQYF
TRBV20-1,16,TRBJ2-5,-,CSAFMGTYPSQETQYF
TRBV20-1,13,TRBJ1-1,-,CSAQARGNTEAFF
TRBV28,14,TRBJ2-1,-,CASRATGGWGEQFF
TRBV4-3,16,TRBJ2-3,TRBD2,CASSQVTSDPTDTQYF
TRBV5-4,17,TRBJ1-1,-,CASSLNIPRGRVTEAFF
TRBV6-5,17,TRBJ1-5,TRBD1,CASSFSRTGTGVQPQHF
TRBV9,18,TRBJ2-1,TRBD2,CASSVLPPSGSRYNEQFF
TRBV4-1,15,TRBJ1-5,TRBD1,CASSQFQGAFQPQHF
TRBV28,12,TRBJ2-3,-,CASSPVLDTQYF
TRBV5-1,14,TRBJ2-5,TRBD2,CASRMGGYQETQYF
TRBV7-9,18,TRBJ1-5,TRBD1,CASSAGTGGDRDNQPQHF
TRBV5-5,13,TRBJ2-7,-,CASSLTDSYEQYF
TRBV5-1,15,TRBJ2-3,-,CASSVSGVGTDTQYF
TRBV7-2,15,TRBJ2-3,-,CASSLYGLNTDTQYF
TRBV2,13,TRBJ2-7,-,CASSEGIAPEQYF
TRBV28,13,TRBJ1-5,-,CASSLSVNQPQHF
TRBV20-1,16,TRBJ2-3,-,CSAISWERGGTDTQYF
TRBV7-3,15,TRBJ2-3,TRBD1,CASSLTGGPTDTQYF
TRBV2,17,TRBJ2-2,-,CASSEPLAMANTGELIF
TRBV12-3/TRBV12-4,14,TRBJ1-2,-,CASSLPGGNYGYTF
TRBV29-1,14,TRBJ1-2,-,CSVVPGAAVYGYTF
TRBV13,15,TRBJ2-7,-,CASSLAAGPSYEQYF
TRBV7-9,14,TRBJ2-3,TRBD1,CASSPGTAQDTQYF
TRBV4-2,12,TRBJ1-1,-,CASSRPTTEAFF
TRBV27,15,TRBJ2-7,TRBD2,CASSDRLAGVYEQYF
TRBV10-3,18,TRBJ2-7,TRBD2,CAISESGTSGRAGYEQYF
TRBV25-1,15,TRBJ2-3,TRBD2,CASSEWAGEADTQYF
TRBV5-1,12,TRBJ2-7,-,CASSLAGAEQYF
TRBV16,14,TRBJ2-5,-,CASSQRQSQETQYF
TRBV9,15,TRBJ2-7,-,CASSVACGRGYEQYF
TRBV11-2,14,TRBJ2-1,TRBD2,CASSLSGDYNEQLF
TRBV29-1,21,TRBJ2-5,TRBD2,CSVEARRSGDIFFVYQETQYF
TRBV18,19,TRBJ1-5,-,CASSEEEGPLRSNNQPQHF
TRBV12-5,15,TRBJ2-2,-,CASGLTAVNTGELFF
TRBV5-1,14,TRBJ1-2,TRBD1,CASSSTGGTYGYTF
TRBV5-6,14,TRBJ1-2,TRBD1,CASSSEDRGSDYTF
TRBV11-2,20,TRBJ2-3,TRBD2,CASSLDSRYPAGGRTDTQYF
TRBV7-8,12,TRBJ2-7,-,CASSPDPYEQYF
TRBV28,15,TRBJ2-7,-,CASRLMSGRSYEQYF
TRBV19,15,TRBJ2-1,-,CASSIMGGAYNEQFF
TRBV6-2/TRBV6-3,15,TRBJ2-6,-,CASSRAVSGAYVLTF
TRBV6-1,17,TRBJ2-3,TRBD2,CASSGFGPSGSWDTQYF
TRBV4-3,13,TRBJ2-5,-,CASSQGLQETQYF
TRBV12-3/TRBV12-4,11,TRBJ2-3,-,CASSVADTQNF
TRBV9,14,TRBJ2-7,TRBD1,CASSDRDRVSEQYF
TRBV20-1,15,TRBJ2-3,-,CSAILWEADTDTQYF
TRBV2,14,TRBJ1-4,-,CASSESRDREKLFF
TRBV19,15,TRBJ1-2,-,CASSLTPQGRYGYTF
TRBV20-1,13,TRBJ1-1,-,CSARVAHPTEAFF